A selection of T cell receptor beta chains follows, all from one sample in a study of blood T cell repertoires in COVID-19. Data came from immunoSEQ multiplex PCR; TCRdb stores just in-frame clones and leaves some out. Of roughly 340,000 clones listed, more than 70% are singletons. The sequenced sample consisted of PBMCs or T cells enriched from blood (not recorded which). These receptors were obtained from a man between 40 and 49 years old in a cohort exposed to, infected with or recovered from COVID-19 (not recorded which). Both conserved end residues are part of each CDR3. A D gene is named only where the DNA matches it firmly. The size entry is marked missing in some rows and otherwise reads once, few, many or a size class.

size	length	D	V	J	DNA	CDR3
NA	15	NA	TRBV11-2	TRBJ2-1	TGTGCCAGCAGGTTCTCTAGCGTATCCTACAATGAGCAGTTCTTC	CASRFSSVSYNEQFF
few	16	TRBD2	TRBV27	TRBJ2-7	TGTGCCAGCACTAAATGGTCGCCTAGCGGCTCCTACGAGCAGTACTTC	CASTKWSPSGSYEQYF
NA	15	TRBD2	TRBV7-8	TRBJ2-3	TGTGCCAGCAGCGTAGCGGGAGGGCCAGCAGATACGCAGTATTTT	CASSVAGGPADTQYF
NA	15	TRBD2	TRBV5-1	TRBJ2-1	TGCGCCAGCCCGTTGGCCAGTAGCGGGAGTCATGAGCAGTTCTTC	CASPLASSGSHEQFF
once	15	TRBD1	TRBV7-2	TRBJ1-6	TGTGCCAGCAGCTTAGGGGACAGGGCTAATTCACCCCTCCACTTT	CASSLGDRANSPLHF
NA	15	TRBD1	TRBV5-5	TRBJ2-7	TGTGCCAGCAGCCGCGGACAGGGGGCAACCTACGAGCAGTACTTC	CASSRGQGATYEQYF
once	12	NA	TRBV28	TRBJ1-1	TGTGCCAGCAGTTTATCCCGACAGAAAGCTTTCTTT	CASSLSRQKAFF
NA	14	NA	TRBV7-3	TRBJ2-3	TGTGCCAGCAGTCGTAGCGGAAGCCCAGATACGCAGTATTTT	CASSRSGSPDTQYF
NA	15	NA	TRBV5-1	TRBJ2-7	TGCGCCAGCAGCCTGGGGAAGGGAGGTTTCGACGAGCAGTACTTC	CASSLGKGGFDEQYF
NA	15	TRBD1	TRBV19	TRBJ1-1	TGTGCCAGTAGTACCCACGCGACAGGGAAGGCTCAAGCTTTCTTT	CASSTHATGKAQAFF
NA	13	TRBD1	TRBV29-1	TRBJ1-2	TGCAGCGCCGTGGGGGGACAGGGATACGGCTACACCTTC	CSAVGGQGYGYTF
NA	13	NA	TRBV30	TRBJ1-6	TGTGCCTGGAGCGGGGGGTATAATTCACCCCTCCACTTT	CAWSGGYNSPLHF
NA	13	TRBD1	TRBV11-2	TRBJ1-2	TGTGCCAGCTCGGGACAGAATATTTATGGCTACACCTTC	CASSGQNIYGYTF
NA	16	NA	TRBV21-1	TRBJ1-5	TGTGCCAGCAGCAAATCTCGGTCTACCAGCAATCAGCCCCAGCATTTT	CASSKSRSTSNQPQHF
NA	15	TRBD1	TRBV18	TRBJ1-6	TGTGCCAGCTCAACGAACAGGGGGGTGGATTCACCCCTCCACTTT	CASSTNRGVDSPLHF
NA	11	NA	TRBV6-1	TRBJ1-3	TGTGCCAGCAGTGAGTTAGTCACCATATATTTT	CASSELVTIYF
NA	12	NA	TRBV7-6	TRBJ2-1	TGTGCCAGCAGCTTATCGCGGCGGGAGCAGTTCTTC	CASSLSRREQFF
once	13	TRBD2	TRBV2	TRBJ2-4	TGTGCCAGCTATAGCGGGAGGGTTAGCATTCAGTACTTC	CASYSGRVSIQYF
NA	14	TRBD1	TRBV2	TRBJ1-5	TGTGCCAGCAGTGAAATAACAGGGGTTCAGCCCCAGCATTTT	CASSEITGVQPQHF
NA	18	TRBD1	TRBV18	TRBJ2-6	TGTGCCAGCTCACCCTCCGGGACAGGGGTCTCTGGGGCCAACGTCCTGACTTTC	CASSPSGTGVSGANVLTF
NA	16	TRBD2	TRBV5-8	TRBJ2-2	TGTGCCAGCAGCTTGGAAGGACTAGCGAAAACCGGGGAGCTGTTTTTT	CASSLEGLAKTGELFF
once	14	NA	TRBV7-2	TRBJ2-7	TGTGCCAGCAGCAAAGCTGAGGGCTCCTACGAGCAGTACTTC	CASSKAEGSYEQYF
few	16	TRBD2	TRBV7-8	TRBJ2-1	TGTGCCAGCAGCTTAGGGGCGGGAGAGCCCTACAATGAGCAGTTCTTC	CASSLGAGEPYNEQFF
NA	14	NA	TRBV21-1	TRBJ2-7	TGTGCCAGCAGCAGGACAGACCCCTCCTACGAGCAGTACTTC	CASSRTDPSYEQYF
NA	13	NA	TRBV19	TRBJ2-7	TGTGCCAGTAGCCCCACTTCGAACTACGAGCAGTACTTC	CASSPTSNYEQYF
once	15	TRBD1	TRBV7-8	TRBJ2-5	TGTGCCAGCAGCTTCGTACAGGGGGCACGAGAGACCCAGTACTTC	CASSFVQGARETQYF
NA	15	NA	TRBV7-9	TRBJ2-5	TGTGCCAGCAGGGAGACTAGGGATTTCGGAGAGACCCAGTACTTC	CASRETRDFGETQYF
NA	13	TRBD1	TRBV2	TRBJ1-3	TGTGCCAGCAGGACAGGGACCGGAAACACCATATATTTT	CASRTGTGNTIYF
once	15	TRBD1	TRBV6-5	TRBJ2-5	TGTGCCAGCAGTTACTCTCCGGACAGGGGAGAGACCCAGTACTTC	CASSYSPDRGETQYF
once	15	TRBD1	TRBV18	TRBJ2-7	TGCGCCAGCTCAATTAGTGGACAGGGATTTTACGAGCAGTACTTC	CASSISGQGFYEQYF
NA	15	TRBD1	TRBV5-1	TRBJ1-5	TGCGCCAGCAGCTGGACAGGGGCGTTAAATCAGCCCCAGCATTTT	CASSWTGALNQPQHF
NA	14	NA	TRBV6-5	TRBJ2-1	TGTGCCGGAAGAATGAGGGAGAGTTGGAATGAGCAGTTCTTC	CAGRMRESWNEQFF
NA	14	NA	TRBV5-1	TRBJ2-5	TGCGCCAGCAGCTGGACGGACAGTCGAGAGACCCAGTACTTC	CASSWTDSRETQYF
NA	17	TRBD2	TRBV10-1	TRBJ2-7	TGCGCCAGCAGTGGGCCCGTGAGCGGGAGGGCCCCCTACGAGCAGTACTTC	CASSGPVSGRAPYEQYF
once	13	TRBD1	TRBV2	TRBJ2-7	TGTGCCAGCAGTGGACAGGGAAAGGTCGAGCAGTACTTC	CASSGQGKVEQYF
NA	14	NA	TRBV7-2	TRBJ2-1	TGTGCCAGCAGTCCCACCTTCCCACGGGGGGAGCAGTTCTTC	CASSPTFPRGEQFF
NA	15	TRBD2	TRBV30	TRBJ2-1	TGTGCCTGGAGTCTAGCGGGGCGCTCCTACAATGAGCAGTTCTTC	CAWSLAGRSYNEQFF
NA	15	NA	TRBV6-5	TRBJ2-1	TGTGCCAGCACCCCTTCAGGGCGCTCCTACAATGAGCAGTTCTTC	CASTPSGRSYNEQFF
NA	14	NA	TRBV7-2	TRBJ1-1	TGTGCCAGCAGGACAGGTGTGATGAACACTGAAGCTTTCTTT	CASRTGVMNTEAFF
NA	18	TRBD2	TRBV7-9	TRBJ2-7	TGTGCCAGCAGCCCAGGGACTAGCGGGAGGCCCCAGGACTACGAGCAGTACTTC	CASSPGTSGRPQDYEQYF
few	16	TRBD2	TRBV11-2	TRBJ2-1	TGTGCCAGCAGCCCCCAAGCGGGGAGCTCCTACAATGAGCAGTTCTTC	CASSPQAGSSYNEQFF
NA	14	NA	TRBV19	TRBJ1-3	TGTGCCAGCAACGACAGGAACTCTGGAAACACCATATATTTT	CASNDRNSGNTIYF
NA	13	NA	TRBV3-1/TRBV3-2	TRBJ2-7	TGTGCCAGCAGCCCAGATAGCTCCTACGAGCAGTACTTC	CASSPDSSYEQYF
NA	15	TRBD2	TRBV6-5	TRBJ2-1	TGTGCCAGCACGGAACGGACTAGCCGCTACAATGAGCAGTTCTTC	CASTERTSRYNEQFF
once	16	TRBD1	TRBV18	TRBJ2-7	TGTGCCAGCTCACCACCCGCTTCCAGGACAGGCCACGAGCAGTACTTC	CASSPPASRTGHEQYF
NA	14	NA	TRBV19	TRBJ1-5	TGTGCCAGTAGTATAAAAAGGGGGAATCAGCCCCAGCATTTT	CASSIKRGNQPQHF
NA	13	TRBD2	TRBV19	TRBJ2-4	TGTGCCAGGGAGCGGGAGGCCGAAAACATTCAGTACTTC	CAREREAENIQYF
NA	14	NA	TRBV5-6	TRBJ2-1	TGTGCCAGCAGCTTGGTCGGGGACACGTATGAGCAGTTCTTC	CASSLVGDTYEQFF
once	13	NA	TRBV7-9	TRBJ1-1	TGTGCCAGCAGCTTGGGACAGAACACTGAAGCTTTCTTT	CASSLGQNTEAFF
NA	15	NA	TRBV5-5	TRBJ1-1	TGTGCCAGCAGCCAAACCGTTAGACAGGTCACTGAAGCTTTCTTT	CASSQTVRQVTEAFF
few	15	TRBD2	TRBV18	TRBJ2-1	TGTGCCAGCTCACGTGGACTAGCGGGAGGCGGTGAGCAGTTCTTC	CASSRGLAGGGEQFF
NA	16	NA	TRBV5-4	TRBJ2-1	TGTGCCAGCAGCTTGGGCGGGGCCCTCTCCTACAATGAGCAGTTCTTC	CASSLGGALSYNEQFF
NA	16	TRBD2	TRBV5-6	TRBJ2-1	TGTGCCAGCAGCTCAAACACCGGGACTAGGTCCAATGAGCAGTTCTTC	CASSSNTGTRSNEQFF
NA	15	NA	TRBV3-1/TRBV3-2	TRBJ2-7	TGTGCCAGCAGCCAAGCGTCTAGACGGTCCTACGAGCAGTACTTC	CASSQASRRSYEQYF
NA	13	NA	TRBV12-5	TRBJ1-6	TGTGCTAGTGGTTTGGAAGAGGGTTCACCCCTCCACTTT	CASGLEEGSPLHF
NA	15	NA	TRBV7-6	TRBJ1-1	TGTGCCAGCAGCTTAGGGCCGATTTCGAACACTGAAGCTTTCTTT	CASSLGPISNTEAFF
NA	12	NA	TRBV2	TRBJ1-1	TGTGCCAGCAGTGGAGGGAGAACTGAAGCTTTCTTT	CASSGGRTEAFF
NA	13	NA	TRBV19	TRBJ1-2	TGTGCCAGTAGCCTCCAGGGGAACTATGGCTACACCTTC	CASSLQGNYGYTF
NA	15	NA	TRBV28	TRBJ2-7	TGTGCCAGCAGTCCCCAGAGAGCGGTCTCCTACGAGCAGTACTTC	CASSPQRAVSYEQYF